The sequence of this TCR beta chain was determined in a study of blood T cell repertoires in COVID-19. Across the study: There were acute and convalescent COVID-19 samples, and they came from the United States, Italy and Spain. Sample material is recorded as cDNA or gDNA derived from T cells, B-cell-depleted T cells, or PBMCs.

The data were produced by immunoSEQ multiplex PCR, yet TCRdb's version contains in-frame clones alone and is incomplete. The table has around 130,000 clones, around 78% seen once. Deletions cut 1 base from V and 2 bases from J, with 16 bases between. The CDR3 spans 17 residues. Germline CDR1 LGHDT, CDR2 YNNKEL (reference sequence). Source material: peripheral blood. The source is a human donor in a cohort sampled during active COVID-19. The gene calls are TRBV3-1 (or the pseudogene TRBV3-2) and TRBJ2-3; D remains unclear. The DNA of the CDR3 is TGTGCCAGCAGCCAAGTCGGAACTCAGGCCTACACAGATACGCAGTATTTT. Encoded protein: CASSQVGTQAYTDTQYF.